This TCR beta chain emerged from a study of T cell responses to AZD1222 COVID-19 vaccine. Points on this clone: Antigen unknown.

Clones were read by immunoSEQ multiplex PCR, and TCRdb kept only the in-frame ones, dropping some. The table lists about 120,000 clones, 70% to 90% of them singletons. Study outcomes and limitations: A mostly white British donor set with more females was recruited, and clonal diversity was possibly underestimated. Reportedly, nearly half the spike-specific TCRs target unmutated variant regions. A rise in Spike-specific TCR breadth and depth followed two AZD1222 doses. Baseline serostatus was positive in only a handful of AZD1222 recipients.

Looked up from germline, CDR1 is MNHNY and CDR2 is SVGAGI (reference sequence). There are 15 residues in the CDR3. V lost 6 bases to trimming and J lost 2 bases; unmatched junction nucleotides: 3. This sequence joins TRBV6-6 and TRBJ2-7; 14 positions match TRBD2. The sequences come from peripheral blood, collected on day 0 of AZD1222 vaccination. The TCR sequence derives from an adult in good health. The CDR3 reads CASRWTSGGPYEQYF. The CDR3 DNA follows: TGTGCCAGCAGGTGGACTAGCGGGGGGCCCTACGAGCAGTACTTC.